This entry is about one T cell receptor beta chain. Antigen: not known. This entry comes from a study of cytomegalovirus exposure and HLA in healthy donors. Findings and caveats of the study: Upon later analysis, TCR association rates were observed to vary by HLA locus, being highest for DRB1 and lowest for HLA-C.

Each donor's status was that of a healthy bone marrow donor. Amplification used 60 Vbeta primers and 13 Jbeta primers. Per the original data handling: Later analysis identified some 88 million unique TCR beta chains, around 10 million shared. Sequenced by immunoSEQ multiplex PCR; TCRdb stores in-frame clones only, minus some. V and J calls plus clone size are reproduced from that table; the DNA served to infer D and trimming. The data hold about 300,000 clones, with roughly 85% observed a single time. Sequencing input: PBMCs. This sequence originates from a man aged 35-49 years in good health and CMV-seropositive.

The CDR3: CASVTPSRATEAFF. The CDR3 DNA reads TGTGCCAGCGTCACCCCGAGCAGGGCCACTGAAGCTTTCTTT. The rearrangement uses TRBV6-6 and TRBJ1-1; D is possibly TRBD1 (5 bases). The V and J ends lost 8 bases and 4 bases respectively, with 17 bases between them. Germline V CDR1 and CDR2: MNHNY, SVGAGI (reference sequence). This CDR3 spans 14 amino acids.